This T cell receptor (beta chain) was found in a study of blood T cell repertoires in COVID-19. The data were produced by immunoSEQ multiplex PCR, yet TCRdb's version contains in-frame clones alone and is incomplete. The data show around 210,000 clones, around 81% seen once. The CDR3 extends over 15 amino acids. Germline-derived CDR1 and CDR2 are SQVTM and ANQGSEA. V lost 0 bases and J lost 2, with 13 bases in between. Material for sequencing was peripheral blood. The receptor comes from a woman in her 70s with acute or convalescent COVID-19. The rearrangement joins TRBV29-1 to TRBJ1-2; D is possibly TRBD1 (6 bases). DNA for the CDR3: TGCAGCGTTGAAGATCGGCAGGGGCCCAACTATGGCTACACCTTC. Protein sequence: CSVEDRQGPNYGYTF. Supplemented by reference TRBV29-1 and TRBJ1-2, the full variable domain reads SAVISQKPSRDICQRGTSLTIQCQVDSQVTMMFWYRQQPGQSLTLIATANQGSEATYESGFVIDKFPISRPNLTFSTLTVSNMSPEDSSIYLCSVEDRQGPNYGYTFGSGTRLTVV.